This T cell receptor beta chain derives from a study of blood T cell repertoires in COVID-19. Turning to the study itself: COVID-19 samples from acute and convalescent phases originated in the United States, Italy and Spain.

The J segment lost 8 bases and the V segment lost 3 bases, leaving 10 bases of the junction unmatched. This CDR3 has 15 residues. Germline V gene lookup returns CDR1 SGHRS and CDR2 YFSETQ. Clones were sequenced by immunoSEQ multiplex PCR, and TCRdb holds only the in-frame ones, with some missing. The sample has roughly 230,000 clones; around four fifths are singletons. This sequence joins TRBV5-1 and TRBJ1-4; 7 nucleotides match TRBD1. Sequenced sample: peripheral blood. The source is a woman in her sixties with active or convalescent COVID-19. The CDR3 DNA reads as TGCGCCAGCAGCTCTAACAGGGGTTTGGAGGAAAAACTGTTTTTT. Translated: CASSSNRGLEEKLFF.